This T cell receptor (beta chain) was retrieved from a study of control samples from healthy donors and cancer patients. The trim removed 3 bases at V and 7 bases at J, leaving 10 bases unmatched. The CDR3 is made up of 15 amino acids. The V gene's germline CDR1 is LNHDA and CDR2 SQIVND (reference sequence). TCRdb's copy holds only in-frame clones and misses some; the assay was immunoSEQ multiplex PCR. The sample carries approximately 170,000 clones, around 92% recorded once. The chain is built from TRBV19 and TRBJ2-5, with 8 nucleotides matching TRBD1. The clonotype comes from a woman between 25 and 40 years old in good health. The sample taken for sequencing was blood. CDR3 loop: CASSIAGTGPSTQYF. The CDR3 DNA reads TGTGCCAGTAGTATCGCCGGGACAGGCCCCTCGACCCAGTACTTC.